The 5 T cell receptor beta chains below were found in one sample sequenced in a study of T cell responses to AZD1222 COVID-19 vaccine. Only in-frame clones appear in the TCRdb table, and some are missing; sequencing was by immunoSEQ multiplex PCR. The sample lists around 100,000 clones, 90% occurring once. The sample here was peripheral blood, taken on day 0 of AZD1222 vaccination. The receptors here all came from an adult in good health.

This chain connects TRBV6-5 to TRBJ1-3; TRBD1 matches at 7 bases. Germline V lookup: CDR1 MNHEY, CDR2 SVGAGI. V was clipped by 3 bases and J by 4 bases; unmatched bases: 3. The CDR3 is 14 residues long. CDR3: CASSYTGAGNTIYF. For the CDR3, the DNA is TGTGCCAGCAGTTATACAGGGGCGGGAAACACCATATATTTT.

The chain uses TRBV9 and TRBJ1-1, with 10 bases fitting TRBD1. Germline loops: CDR1 SGDLS, CDR2 YYNGEE. The CDR3 spans 15 residues. V was clipped by 4 bases and J by 4 bases; unmatched bases: 7. CDR3 bases: TGTGCCAGCAGCTTTGGACAGGGGGAGGGCACTGAAGCTTTCTTT. This sequence encodes CASSFGQGEGTEAFF.

The chain recombines TRBV9 with TRBJ2-1; the match to TRBD2 covers 10 bases. Germline loops: CDR1 SGDLS, CDR2 YYNGEE. There are 19 residues in the CDR3. V gave up 0 bases and J gave up 4 bases; unmatched junction bases: 13. The CDR3 spells CASSVAGSSGGLLYNEQFF. In nucleotides, the CDR3 is TGTGCCAGCAGCGTAGCTGGGAGTAGCGGGGGGCTCCTATACAATGAGCAGTTCTTC.

This clone was counted a single time. The chain carries TRBV7-9 and TRBJ1-1, with unresolved D. Between the trimmed V and J ends, which lost 6 bases and 6 bases, there was a span of 14 bases. CDR1 is SEHNR, CDR2 FQNEAQ, per germline (reference sequence). The CDR3 covers 13 residues. CDR3 in amino acids: CASRNSTLAEAFF. CDR3 DNA sequence: TGTGCCAGCAGAAACTCCACGCTAGCTGAAGCTTTCTTT.

This chain links TRBV19 with TRBJ1-4; 8 bases are shared with TRBD1. The CDR3 loop spans 15 amino acids. Germline CDR1 is LNHDA and CDR2 is SQIVND (reference sequence). With 10 bases clipped from V and 8 bases from J, the junction kept 15 bases outside the gene matches. Written as DNA, the CDR3 is TGTGCCACTAAGGGACCGGGACAGGTTGACGAAAAACTGTTTTTT. Translated, it gives CATKGPGQVDEKLFF.